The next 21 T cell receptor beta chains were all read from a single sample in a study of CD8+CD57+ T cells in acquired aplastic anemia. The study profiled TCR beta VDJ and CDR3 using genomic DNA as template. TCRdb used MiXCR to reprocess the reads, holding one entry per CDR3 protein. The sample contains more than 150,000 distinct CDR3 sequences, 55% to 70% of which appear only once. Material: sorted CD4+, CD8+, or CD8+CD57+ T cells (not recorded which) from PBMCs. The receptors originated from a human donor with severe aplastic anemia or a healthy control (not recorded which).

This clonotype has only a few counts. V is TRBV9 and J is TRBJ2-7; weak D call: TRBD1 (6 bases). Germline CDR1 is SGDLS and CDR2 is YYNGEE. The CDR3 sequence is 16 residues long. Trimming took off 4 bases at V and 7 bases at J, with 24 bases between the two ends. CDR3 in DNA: TGTGCCAGCAGCCCAGGGGACGCAAGCTCCTACAATGAGCAGTACTTC. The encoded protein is CASSPGDASSYNEQYF.

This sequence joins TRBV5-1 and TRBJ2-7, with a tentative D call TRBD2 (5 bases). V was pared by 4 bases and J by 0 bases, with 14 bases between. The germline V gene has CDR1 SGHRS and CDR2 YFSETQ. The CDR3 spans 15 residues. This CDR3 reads CASSVRLGSSYEQYF. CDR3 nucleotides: TGCGCCAGCAGCGTGAGATTGGGGAGCTCCTACGAGCAGTACTTC.

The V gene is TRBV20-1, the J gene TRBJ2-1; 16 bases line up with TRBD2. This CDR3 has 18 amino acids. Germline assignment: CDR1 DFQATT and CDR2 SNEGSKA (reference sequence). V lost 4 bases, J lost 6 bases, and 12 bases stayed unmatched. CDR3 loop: CSAKQGLAGGRSINEQFF. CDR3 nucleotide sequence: TGCAGTGCTAAACAGGGACTAGCGGGGGGGCGATCTATCAATGAGCAGTTCTTC.

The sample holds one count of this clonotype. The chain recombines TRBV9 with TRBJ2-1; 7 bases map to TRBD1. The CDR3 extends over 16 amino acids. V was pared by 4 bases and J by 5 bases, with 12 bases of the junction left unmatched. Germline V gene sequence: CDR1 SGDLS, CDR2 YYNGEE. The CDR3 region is CASSQWTGTINNEQFF. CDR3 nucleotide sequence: TGTGCCAGCAGCCAATGGACAGGAACGATCAACAATGAGCAGTTCTTC.

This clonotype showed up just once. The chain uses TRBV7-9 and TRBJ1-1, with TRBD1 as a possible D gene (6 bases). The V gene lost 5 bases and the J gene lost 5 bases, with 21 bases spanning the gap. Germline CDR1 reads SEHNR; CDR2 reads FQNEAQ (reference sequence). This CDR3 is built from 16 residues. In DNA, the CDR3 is TGTGCCAGCAGCCCTTGGGGGGCACAGGGTTTGACTGAAGCTTTCTTT. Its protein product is CASSPWGAQGLTEAFF.

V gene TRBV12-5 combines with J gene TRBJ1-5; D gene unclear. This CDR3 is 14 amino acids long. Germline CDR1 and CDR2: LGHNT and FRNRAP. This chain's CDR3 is CASSLVFGNQPQHF. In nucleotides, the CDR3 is TGTGCCAGCAGTTTAGTATTTGGCAATCAGCCCCAGCATTTT.

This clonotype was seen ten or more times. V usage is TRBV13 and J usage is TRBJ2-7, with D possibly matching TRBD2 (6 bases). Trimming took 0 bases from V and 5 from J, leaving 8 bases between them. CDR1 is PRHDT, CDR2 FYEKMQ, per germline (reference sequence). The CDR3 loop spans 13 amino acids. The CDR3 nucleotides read TGTGCCAGCAGCTTAGGGGGGAGGAACGAGCAGTACTTC. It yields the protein CASSLGGRNEQYF. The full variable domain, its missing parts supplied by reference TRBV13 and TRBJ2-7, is AAGVIQSPRHLIKEKRETATLKCYPIPRHDTVYWYQQGPGQDPQFLISFYEKMQSDKGSIPDRFSAQQFSDYHSELNMSSLELGDSALYFCASSLGGRNEQYFGPGTRLTVT.

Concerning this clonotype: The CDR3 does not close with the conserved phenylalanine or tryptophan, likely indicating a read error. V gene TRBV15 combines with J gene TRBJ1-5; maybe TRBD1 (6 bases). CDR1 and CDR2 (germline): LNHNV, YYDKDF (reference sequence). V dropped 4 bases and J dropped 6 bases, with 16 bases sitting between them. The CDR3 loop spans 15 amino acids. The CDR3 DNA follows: TGTGCCACCAGCACCTTCATAGGGGGGATTCAGCCCCAGCATGTT. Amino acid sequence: CATSTFIGGIQPQHV.

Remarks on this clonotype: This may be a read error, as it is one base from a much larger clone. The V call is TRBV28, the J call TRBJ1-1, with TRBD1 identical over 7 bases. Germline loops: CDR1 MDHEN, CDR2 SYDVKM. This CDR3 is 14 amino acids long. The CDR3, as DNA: TGTTCCAGCAGTTCGGGACAGAGGAACACTGAAGCTTTCTTT. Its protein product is CSSSSGQRNTEAFF.

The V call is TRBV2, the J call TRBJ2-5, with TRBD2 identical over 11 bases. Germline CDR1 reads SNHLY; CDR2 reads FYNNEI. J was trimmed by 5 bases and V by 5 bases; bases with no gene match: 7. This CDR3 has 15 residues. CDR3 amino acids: CASSQTSGAGETQYF. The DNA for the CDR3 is TGTGCCAGCAGTCAGACTAGCGGGGCTGGGGAGACCCAGTACTTC.

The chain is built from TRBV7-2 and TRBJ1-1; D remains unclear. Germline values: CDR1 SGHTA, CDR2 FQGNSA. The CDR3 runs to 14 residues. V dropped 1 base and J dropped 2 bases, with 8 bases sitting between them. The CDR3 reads CASSLGAVNTEAFF. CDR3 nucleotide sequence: TGTGCCAGCAGCTTAGGGGCAGTTAACACTGAAGCTTTCTTT.

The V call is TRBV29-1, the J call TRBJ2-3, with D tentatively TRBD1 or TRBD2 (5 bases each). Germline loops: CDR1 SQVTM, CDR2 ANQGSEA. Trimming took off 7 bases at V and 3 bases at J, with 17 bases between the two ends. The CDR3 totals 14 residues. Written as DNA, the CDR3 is TGCAGCGCCCCAGGGACGGTCAGAACAGATACGCAGTATTTT. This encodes CSAPGTVRTDTQYF.

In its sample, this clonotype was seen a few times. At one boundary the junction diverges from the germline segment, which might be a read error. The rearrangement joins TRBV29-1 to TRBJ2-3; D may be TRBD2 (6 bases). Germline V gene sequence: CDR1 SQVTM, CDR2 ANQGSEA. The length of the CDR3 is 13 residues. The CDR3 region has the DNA TGCAGTGTTGAACGGGACTTAACAGATACGCAGTATTTT. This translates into CSVERDLTDTQYF.

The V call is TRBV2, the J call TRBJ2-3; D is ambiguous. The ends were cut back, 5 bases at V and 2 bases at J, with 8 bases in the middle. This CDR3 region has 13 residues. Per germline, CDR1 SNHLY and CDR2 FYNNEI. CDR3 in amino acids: CASSPPFTDTQYF. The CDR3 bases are TGTGCCAGCAGTCCTCCATTCACAGATACGCAGTATTTT.

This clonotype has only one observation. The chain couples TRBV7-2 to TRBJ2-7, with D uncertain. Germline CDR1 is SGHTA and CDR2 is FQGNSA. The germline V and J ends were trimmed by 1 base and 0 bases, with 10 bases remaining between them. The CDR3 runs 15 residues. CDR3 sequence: CASSLGATISYEQYF. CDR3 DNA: TGTGCCAGCAGCTTAGGCGCCACCATCTCCTACGAGCAGTACTTC.

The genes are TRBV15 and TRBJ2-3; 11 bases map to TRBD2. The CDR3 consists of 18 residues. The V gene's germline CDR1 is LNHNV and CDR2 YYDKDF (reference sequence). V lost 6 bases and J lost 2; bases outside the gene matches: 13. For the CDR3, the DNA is TGTGCCACCAGTGATTCTCCGACTAGCGGGAAGTTCACAGATACGCAGTATTTT. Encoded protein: CATSDSPTSGKFTDTQYF.

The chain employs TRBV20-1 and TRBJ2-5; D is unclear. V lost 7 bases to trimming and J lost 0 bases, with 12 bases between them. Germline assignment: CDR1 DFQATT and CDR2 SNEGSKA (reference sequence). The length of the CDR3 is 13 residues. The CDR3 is CSGLQSYQETQYF. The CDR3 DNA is TGCAGTGGCTTACAGTCGTACCAAGAGACCCAGTACTTC.

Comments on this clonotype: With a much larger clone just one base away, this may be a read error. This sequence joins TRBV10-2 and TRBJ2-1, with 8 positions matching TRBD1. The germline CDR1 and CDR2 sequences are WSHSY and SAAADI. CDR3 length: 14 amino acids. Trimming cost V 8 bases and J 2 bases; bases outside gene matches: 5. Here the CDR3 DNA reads TGCGCCAGCGGCGGACAGGGCACCTACAATGAGCAGTTCTTC. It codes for CASGGQGTYNEQFF.

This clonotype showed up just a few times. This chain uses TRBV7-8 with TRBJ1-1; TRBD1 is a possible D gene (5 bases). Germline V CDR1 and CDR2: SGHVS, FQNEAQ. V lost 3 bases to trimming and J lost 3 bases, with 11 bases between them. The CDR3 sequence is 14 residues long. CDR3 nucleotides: TGTGCCAGCAGCTTCGGGGGACGACACACTGAAGCTTTCTTT. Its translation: CASSFGGRHTEAFF.

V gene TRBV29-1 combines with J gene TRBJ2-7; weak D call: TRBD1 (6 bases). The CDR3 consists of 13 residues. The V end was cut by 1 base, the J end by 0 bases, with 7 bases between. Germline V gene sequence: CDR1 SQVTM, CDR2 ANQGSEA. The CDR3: CSVEGTASYEQYF. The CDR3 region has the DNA TGCAGCGTTGAAGGGACAGCCTCCTACGAGCAGTACTTC.

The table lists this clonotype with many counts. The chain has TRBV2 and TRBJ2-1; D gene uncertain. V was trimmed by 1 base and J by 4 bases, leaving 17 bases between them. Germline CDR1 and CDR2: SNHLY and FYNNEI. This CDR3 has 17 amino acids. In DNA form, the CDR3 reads TGTGCCAGCAGTGAAGTGTCCAGCCCAGCACCTTACAATGAGCAGTTCTTC. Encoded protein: CASSEVSSPAPYNEQFF.